One sample yielded the 16 T cell receptor beta chains listed below, sequenced in a study of Ad26.COV2.S vaccination and SARS-CoV-2 variants. The treatment is: about 20 received Ad26.COV2.S at low or high dose, single or two shots; about five received placebo; per-sample allocation not given. Repertoires come from day 63 after the first vaccine or placebo injection. Generated by immunoSEQ multiplex PCR, the TCRdb table keeps only in-frame clones and is missing some. In the table there are fewer than 400,000 clones, roughly 80% of which are singletons. The sequencing used peripheral blood, collected in a trial of Ad26.COV2.S vaccine versus placebo. Source of these receptors: a person between 18 and 65 years old who received the Ad26.COV2.S COVID-19 vaccine or a placebo.

CDR3: CASSLAYRTSGNEQFF. As DNA, the CDR3 is TGTGCCAGCAGCCTCGCTTACCGGACTAGCGGTAATGAGCAGTTCTTC. The chain uses TRBV7-2 and TRBJ2-1; TRBD2 matches at 10 bases. The J segment lost 7 bases and the V segment lost 5 bases, leaving 11 bases of the junction unmatched. The CDR3 is 16 amino acids. Per the germline V gene, CDR1 is SGHTA and CDR2 is FQGNSA. The full variable domain, rest sourced from reference TRBV7-2 and TRBJ2-1, is GAGVSQSPSNKVTEKGKDVELRCDPISGHTALYWYRQSLGQGLEFLIYFQGNSAPDKSGLPSDRFSAERTGGSVSTLTIQRTQQEDSAVYLCASSLAYRTSGNEQFFGPGTRLTVL.

The J gene is TRBJ2-7, the V gene TRBV30; 7 bases align to TRBD1. J lost 1 base, V lost 1 base, and 7 bases had no gene match. Per germline, CDR1 GTSNPN and CDR2 SVGIG (reference sequence). The CDR3 is 15 amino acids. For the CDR3, the DNA is TGTGCCTGGAGTGCCCGACAGGGCCTGTCCTACGAGCAGTACTTC. The encoded protein is CAWSARQGLSYEQYF.

The rearrangement links TRBV28 to TRBJ1-1, with D possibly matching TRBD1 (5 bases). Trimming cost V 11 bases and J 0 bases, with 13 bases left between them. Germline-derived CDR1 and CDR2 are MDHEN and SYDVKM. The CDR3 spans 13 residues. CDR3 sequence reads: CAWGGPLNTEAFF. Written as DNA, the CDR3 is TGTGCCTGGGGGGGACCCCTGAACACTGAAGCTTTCTTT. Variable domain in full (rest from reference TRBV28 and TRBJ1-1): DVKVTQSSRYLVKRTGEKVFLECVQDMDHENMFWYRQDPGLGLRLIYFSYDVKMKEKGDIPEGYSVSREKKERFSLILESASTNQTSMYLCAWGGPLNTEAFFGQGTRLTVV.

This clone turned up a few times. This CDR3 reads CASSLMTGGDEKLFF. The CDR3 DNA follows: TGTGCCAGCAGCCTTATGACAGGGGGGGATGAAAAACTGTTTTTT. V is TRBV3-1 (or the pseudogene TRBV3-2) and J is TRBJ1-4; 9 nucleotides align to TRBD1. CDR1 and CDR2 (germline): LGHDT, YNNKEL (reference sequence). The CDR3 length is 15 residues. Losses at the gene ends were 4 bases for V and 6 bases for J; bases not matched to a gene: 6.

The V call is TRBV9, the J call TRBJ2-1; the match to TRBD2 covers 11 bases. Trimming removed 3 bases from V and 6 bases from J; junction bases left unmatched: 8. CDR1 is SGDLS and CDR2 is YYNGEE in the germline V gene. The CDR3 spans 16 residues. The CDR3 region is CASSGTLAGGLNEQFF. The CDR3 bases are TGTGCCAGCAGCGGCACTCTAGCGGGGGGACTCAATGAGCAGTTCTTC.

The chain couples TRBV30 to TRBJ1-4; D unresolved. This CDR3 is 13 amino acids long. V dropped 4 bases and J dropped 5 bases, with 11 bases sitting between them. From germline, CDR1 is GTSNPN and CDR2 SVGIG (reference sequence). CDR3 protein: CAWTWSANEKLFF. The CDR3 region has the DNA TGTGCCTGGACGTGGAGCGCAAATGAAAAACTGTTTTTT.

In this sample, this clone turned up once. This chain uses TRBV19 with TRBJ1-1; 10 nucleotides match TRBD1. CDR1 is LNHDA and CDR2 is SQIVND in the germline V gene (reference sequence). This CDR3 has 17 amino acids. V lost 4 bases, J lost 0 bases, and 8 bases stayed unmatched. CDR3 nucleotides: TGTGCCAGTAGTACAGAGCCGGGACAGGGGTTGAACACTGAAGCTTTCTTT. It specifies CASSTEPGQGLNTEAFF.

CDR3 DNA: TGTGCCACGCGGACAGGGGAGAACACCGGGGAGCTGTTTTTT. Protein sequence: CATRTGENTGELFF. The chain recombines TRBV10-3 with TRBJ2-2; TRBD1 matches 9 bases. This CDR3 is built from 14 residues. CDR1 is ENHRY, CDR2 SYGVKD, per germline. V lost 10 bases and J lost 1; bases outside the gene matches: 4.

About this clone: The junction and the germline gene differ at one end; a read error may be behind it. J is TRBJ2-4 and V is TRBV5-6; no reliable D call. The CDR3 spans 16 residues. Germline V CDR1 and CDR2: SGHDT, YYEEEE. Here the CDR3 reads CAGSQDILLAKNIQYF. CDR3 sequence (DNA): TGTGCCGGCAGCCAGGATATACTTTTAGCCAAAAACATTCAGTACTTC.

This chain uses TRBV3-1 (or the pseudogene TRBV3-2) with TRBJ2-5; 7 bases align to TRBD1. V was clipped by 4 bases and J by 2 bases; unmatched bases: 7. This CDR3 region has 15 residues. In germline, CDR1 is LGHDT, CDR2 YNNKEL (reference sequence). The CDR3 DNA reads TGTGCCAGCAGCCCCCTCAGGGGGATTCAAGAGACCCAGTACTTC. The encoded protein is CASSPLRGIQETQYF.

CDR3 protein: CASSRIGGTEAFF. CDR3 sequence (DNA): TGTGCCAGCAGCCGAATCGGAGGTACTGAAGCTTTCTTT. The rearrangement joins TRBV7-8 to TRBJ1-1; no clear D gene. Germline V gives CDR1 SGHVS, CDR2 FQNEAQ. The CDR3 is made up of 13 amino acids. Trimming pared 5 bases from V and 5 bases from J, leaving 12 bases between. Drawing the rest from reference TRBV7-8 and TRBJ1-1, the complete variable domain is GAGVSQSPRYKVAKRGQDVALRCDPISGHVSLFWYQQALGQGPEFLTYFQNEAQLDKSGLPSDRFFAERPEGSVSTLKIQRTQQEDSAVYLCASSRIGGTEAFFGQGTRLTVV.

The gene calls are TRBV4-1 and TRBJ1-2, with 8 bases fitting TRBD1. Trimming cost V 4 bases and J 6 bases; bases outside gene matches: 13. Germline V CDR1 and CDR2: MGHRA, YSYEKL. The CDR3 sequence is 16 residues long. Here the CDR3 reads CASSPNFKTGDNGYTF. DNA for the CDR3: TGCGCCAGCAGCCCCAATTTTAAGACAGGGGATAATGGCTACACCTTC.

The chain combines TRBV6-1 with TRBJ1-1; D gene uncertain. This CDR3 contains 14 residues. The germline V gene has CDR1 MNHNS and CDR2 SASEGT. Trimming left V 1 base short and J 2 bases short, with 8 bases between. This chain's CDR3 is CASSEDYTNTEAFF. The CDR3 bases are TGTGCCAGCAGTGAAGATTACACTAACACTGAAGCTTTCTTT.

The V gene is TRBV12-3 or TRBV12-4, the J gene TRBJ2-5; 7 bases line up with TRBD2. This CDR3 spans 13 amino acids. With 7 bases clipped from V and 1 base from J, the junction kept 3 bases outside the gene matches. The CDR3 protein is CASNLAAQETQYF. In nucleotides, the CDR3 is TGTGCCAGCAACCTAGCGGCCCAAGAGACCCAGTACTTC.

The V call is TRBV2, the J call TRBJ2-1, with 9 bases identical to TRBD2. This CDR3 is built from 15 residues. V trimming: 9 bases; J trimming: 0 bases; junction bases outside the gene matches: 6. Germline CDR1 SNHLY, CDR2 FYNNEI. The CDR3 nucleotides read TGTGCCAGTAGGAGGACTAGCGACTCCTACAATGAGCAGTTCTTC. Its protein is CASRRTSDSYNEQFF.

The chain is built from TRBV5-1 and TRBJ2-7; 9 nucleotides match TRBD1. In germline, CDR1 is SGHRS, CDR2 YFSETQ. The CDR3 extends over 14 amino acids. Trimming took 1 base from V and 6 from J; bases not matched to a gene: 5. This CDR3 is CASSLWDRVGEQYF. The CDR3 bases are TGCGCCAGCAGCTTGTGGGACAGGGTGGGCGAGCAGTACTTC.